Presented here are 18 T cell receptor beta chains from one specimen sequenced in a study of cytomegalovirus exposure and HLA in healthy donors. PCR was performed using 60 Vbeta and 13 Jbeta primers. Method: immunoSEQ multiplex PCR; TCRdb's copy keeps in-frame clones and lacks some. The data hold 150,000 to 200,000 clones, with around 80% observed a single time. The sequencing sample was made of PBMCs. These receptors were taken from a woman aged 40-49 years in good health and CMV-seropositive.

V gene TRBV28 combines with J gene TRBJ2-7, with 9 bases identical to TRBD1. There are 15 residues in the CDR3. The germline gives CDR1 MDHEN, CDR2 SYDVKM. Losses at the gene ends were 6 bases for V and 6 bases for J; bases not matched to a gene: 12. CDR3 bases: TGTGCCAGCAGGAAATGGTTGGGACAGGGTACCGAGCAGTACTTC. Translation: CASRKWLGQGTEQYF.

This chain connects TRBV29-1 to TRBJ2-1, with D unclear. The CDR3 is made up of 15 amino acids. Trimming removed 5 bases at V and 0 bases at J, with 14 bases between. CDR1 and CDR2 from the germline V gene are SQVTM and ANQGSEA. CDR3 sequence: CSVPSPGSSYNEQFF. CDR3 DNA: TGCAGCGTTCCCTCCCCGGGTAGCTCCTACAATGAGCAGTTCTTC.

The rearrangement joins TRBV25-1 to TRBJ2-1; D is perhaps TRBD2 (6 bases). The germline gives CDR1 MGHDK, CDR2 SYGVNS. The CDR3 extends over 13 amino acids. Deletions cut 3 bases from V and 13 bases from J, with 16 bases between. In nucleotides, the CDR3 is TGTGCCAGCAGTGATCCGACAAGGGACTTCCAGTTCTTC. It yields the protein CASSDPTRDFQFF.

This clone was seen a handful of times. This chain joins TRBV6-1 and TRBJ2-7; D may be TRBD2 (7 bases). This CDR3 is 14 amino acids long. Trimming removed 7 bases at V and 1 base at J, with 14 bases between. Germline V gene data show CDR1 as MNHNS and CDR2 as SASEGT. The CDR3: CASMGGAGSYEQYF. Written as DNA, the CDR3 is TGTGCCAGCATGGGGGGGGCGGGATCCTACGAGCAGTACTTC.

The rearrangement joins TRBV7-2 to TRBJ1-2; 7 bases are a match to TRBD1. V lost 5 bases to trimming and J lost 2 bases; unmatched junction nucleotides: 5. The CDR3 totals 14 residues. CDR1 and CDR2 (germline): SGHTA, FQGNSA. The CDR3 loop is CASSKPGQNYGYTF. In DNA form, the CDR3 reads TGTGCCAGCAGCAAGCCGGGACAGAACTATGGCTACACCTTC.

In this sample, this clone turned up a few times. The genes are TRBV28 and TRBJ1-3, with a tentative D call TRBD1 (5 bases). Trimming removed 6 bases from V and 4 bases from J, with 10 bases in between. Germline CDR1 MDHEN, CDR2 SYDVKM. The CDR3 has 13 residues. For the CDR3, the DNA is TGTGCCAGCAGGAGGACATCCGGAAACACCATATATTTT. The encoded protein is CASRRTSGNTIYF.

A remark on this clone: This CDR3 is also generated by other DNA sequences in the sample. V is TRBV7-6 and J is TRBJ1-1; no clear D. Germline V gene lookup returns CDR1 SGHVS and CDR2 FNYEAQ. CDR3 length: 12 amino acids. V shed 2 bases and J shed 4 bases, with 5 bases lying between them. The CDR3 nucleotides are TGTGCCAGCAGCTTAACCGGCACTGAAGCTTTCTTT. Translating gives CASSLTGTEAFF.

The chain has TRBV6-1 and TRBJ2-7; TRBD1 aligns across 8 bases. The V and J ends lost 6 bases and 3 bases, in that order; junction bases with no gene match: 10. CDR1 MNHNS and CDR2 SASEGT come from the germline V gene. This CDR3 comprises 15 residues. The DNA of the CDR3 is TGTGCCAGCAGGGTACCAGGGGGCGCGAGCTACGAGCAGTACTTC. Protein: CASRVPGGASYEQYF.

The V gene is TRBV18, the J gene TRBJ2-7, with D tentatively TRBD2 (5 bases). The CDR3 length is 14 residues. V was cut by 0 bases and J by 2 bases, with 8 bases left in between. Germline assignment: CDR1 KGHSH and CDR2 LQKENI. The CDR3 DNA is TGTGCCAGCTCACCACCTGGACTGGCCTACGAGCAGTACTTC. Its translation: CASSPPGLAYEQYF.

A word on this clone: Sequence at one end of the junction differs from germline and may be a read error. The identical CDR3 is also encoded by other nucleotide sequences in the sample. The V and J genes are TRBV5-1 and TRBJ1-5; D is ambiguous. This CDR3 is built from 15 residues. Per the germline V gene, CDR1 is SGHRS and CDR2 is YFSETQ. In nucleotides, the CDR3 is TGCGCTAGCAGTTATGGAGAAAATAGCAATCAGCCCCAGCATTTT. Translating gives CASSYGENSNQPQHF.

CDR3 DNA sequence: TGTGCCAGCAGCTTGGGAGTTGCTAATGAAAAACTGTTTTTT. Translating it yields CASSLGVANEKLFF. The chain combines TRBV5-5 with TRBJ1-4, with D unclear. V gave up 0 bases and J gave up 3 bases, with 6 bases separating them. Looked up from germline, CDR1 is SGHKS and CDR2 is YYEKEE (reference sequence). The CDR3 runs 14 residues.

The table lists this clone with a count of one. This chain uses TRBV6-1 with TRBJ2-1; 8 nucleotides match TRBD1. V shed 4 bases, J shed 2 bases, and the junction held 4 bases outside the gene matches. The germline V gene encodes CDR1 MNHNS and CDR2 SASEGT. The CDR3 loop spans 15 amino acids. The CDR3 region has the DNA TGTGCCAGCAGTGTTGGACAGGGAACCTACAATGAGCAGTTCTTC. As protein: CASSVGQGTYNEQFF.

This sequence joins TRBV2 and TRBJ2-1, with a weak D call TRBD1 (5 bases). The CDR3 contains 16 residues. Deletions cut 3 bases from V and 1 base from J, with 13 bases between. Germline loops: CDR1 SNHLY, CDR2 FYNNEI. The CDR3 reads CASSDQGLISYNEQFF. Written as DNA, the CDR3 is TGTGCCAGCAGTGATCAGGGCCTTATTTCCTACAATGAGCAGTTCTTC.

V gene TRBV9 combines with J gene TRBJ2-7, with unresolved D. Per the germline V gene, CDR1 is SGDLS and CDR2 is YYNGEE. The CDR3 is made up of 13 amino acids. V gave up 2 bases and J gave up 2 bases, with 8 bases separating them. The CDR3 region has the DNA TGTGCCAGCAGCGTTAACTTACCCTACGAGCAGTACTTC. Translating it yields CASSVNLPYEQYF.

This clone occurred once. The chain links TRBV5-4 to TRBJ2-7; 7 bases fit TRBD1. The germline gives CDR1 SGHNT, CDR2 YYREEE (reference sequence). The ends lost 5 bases at V and 4 bases at J; junction bases unmatched: 12. The length of the CDR3 is 15 residues. The CDR3 region is CASSASQGVGYEQYF. CDR3 sequence (DNA): TGTGCCAGCAGTGCGAGTCAGGGGGTGGGATACGAGCAGTACTTC.

The V call is TRBV6-1, the J call TRBJ1-2; possibly TRBD1 for D (5 bases). The germline V gene has CDR1 MNHNS and CDR2 SASEGT. The V gene lost 6 bases and the J gene lost 3 bases, with 8 bases spanning the gap. The CDR3 is 12 residues long. The CDR3 loop reads CASSDSYYGYTF. CDR3 sequence (DNA): TGTGCCAGCAGCGACAGCTACTATGGCTACACCTTC.

A note on this clone: Other DNA sequences in this sample translate to the same CDR3. The chain uses TRBV28 and TRBJ2-7; TRBD2 aligns across 8 bases. Germline loops: CDR1 MDHEN, CDR2 SYDVKM. This CDR3 has 14 residues. V lost 3 bases, J lost 3 bases, and 4 bases stayed unmatched. CDR3 amino acids: CASSFSSGSYEQYF. The DNA for the CDR3 is TGTGCCAGCAGTTTCTCCAGCGGGAGCTACGAGCAGTACTTC.

The chain is built from TRBV11-2 and TRBJ2-7, with 8 bases identical to TRBD1. The CDR3 loop spans 15 amino acids. CDR1 and CDR2 (germline): SGHAT, FQNNGV. The J segment lost 3 bases and the V segment lost 1 base, leaving 5 bases of the junction unmatched. The CDR3 DNA is TGTGCCAGCAGCTTAGCTCAGGGGGCTTACTACGAGCAGTACTTC. This encodes CASSLAQGAYYEQYF.